This T cell receptor (beta chain) was observed in a study of blood T cell repertoires in COVID-19 (TCRdb year 2020). Background on the whole study: The collaborator samples originated in the United States, Italy and Spain and spanned the acute and convalescent phases of COVID-19. The samples were drawn from two sources: the first 160 participants of the ongoing ImmuneRACE study, and 1,000 to 1,500 subjects contributed by 6 global collaborators. Where HLA class I and class II types were available, the types were taken from metadata supplied by the sample provider, not from assay-based typing. The repertoires were made available in a free public database intended to serve as a resource for research on the immune response to SARS-CoV-2. Deeply sampled blood TCRbeta repertoires from subjects exposed to, actively infected with, or recovered from COVID-19 were included in the dataset. The material from the prospective study consisted of cDNA or gDNA derived from T cells, B-cell-depleted T cells, or PBMCs. The sample metadata nearly always contained a de-identified subject ID, COVID-19 status, age in years and sex. Summary of the overall study and its limitations: Clinical and demographic metadata were provided uncurated, with the amount varying by source and participant.

Collaborating institutions collected whole blood in K2EDTA tubes following their own protocols. Collaborator samples were shipped for TCRbeta analysis as frozen whole blood, isolated PBMCs, or DNA extracted from either sample type. As to this clone: No antigen is known for it. The sample holds no much larger clone one base away, and base qualities are not on file.

TCRbeta CDR3 regions were amplified from genomic DNA using the immunoSEQ Assay, a bias-controlled multiplex PCR. The original pipeline was this. The number of nucleated cells in each sample was estimated by amplification of reference gene primers within the assay. Sequence reads were collapsed and filtered to measure the absolute abundance of every unique TCRbeta CDR3 rearrangement. For each sample, productive Simpson clonality was calculated by taking the square root of Simpson's diversity index across productive rearrangements. TCRdb retrieved this table from immuneACCESS and kept in-frame rearrangements only. Not all clones are present; in checked studies, unresolved V genes account for under half, and no reason is known for the remainder. The D gene and trimming were derived from the DNA, and the V and J assignments and clone size from that table. The sample profile shows fewer than 400,000 clones; around four fifths of them were found once. Jointly, the top ten make up 2.5% to 3% of the sample.

The CDR3 goes from the cysteine to the phenylalanine over 15 residues. Just the 45-base CDR3 DNA is kept, in frame starting at base 1. Trimming accounts for 4 bases at V and 1 base at J, while the number of junction bases matched to no gene is 3. Per the germline V gene, SGHTA is the CDR1 and FQGTGA is the CDR2. The TCR originated in a young man with active or convalescent COVID-19. What was sequenced was peripheral blood. The rearranged segments are TRBV7-3 and TRBJ2-2, with TRBD1 identical over 7 junction bases. The CDR3 loop reads CASSSTGQNTGELFF. The DNA sequence is as follows: TGTGCCAGCAGCTCGACAGGGCAGAACACCGGGGAGCTGTTTTTT.